This paragraph reports one T cell receptor beta chain. The source of the sample is a study of technical replicates of blood from a few donors. Method: immunoSEQ multiplex PCR; TCRdb's copy keeps in-frame clones and lacks some. This sample carries about 80,000 clones, about 88% of them seen once, and the ten largest clones take roughly 0.41%. Germline V CDR1 and CDR2: LNHDA, SQIVND (reference sequence). Trimming took 2 bases from V and 8 from J; bases not matched to a gene: 2. CDR3 length: 13 amino acids. Sequencing was performed on T cells isolated from PBMCs. The V call is TRBV19, the J call TRBJ2-2, with 7 positions matching TRBD2. This sequence originates from a human donor in good health. The CDR3 DNA reads TGTGCCAGTAGTATAAGAGCGGGAGGGGAGCTGTTTTTT. This gives the protein CASSIRAGGELFF.